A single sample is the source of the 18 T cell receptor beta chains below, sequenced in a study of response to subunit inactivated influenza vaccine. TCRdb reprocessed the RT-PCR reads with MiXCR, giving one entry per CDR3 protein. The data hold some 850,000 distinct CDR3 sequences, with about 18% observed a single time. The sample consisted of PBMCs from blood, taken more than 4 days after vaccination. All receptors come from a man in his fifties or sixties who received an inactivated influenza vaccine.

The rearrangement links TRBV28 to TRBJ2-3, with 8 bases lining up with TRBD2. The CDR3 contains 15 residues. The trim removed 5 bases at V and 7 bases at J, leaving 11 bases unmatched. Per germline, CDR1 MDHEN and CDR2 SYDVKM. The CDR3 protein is CASSPSSGGVYTQYF. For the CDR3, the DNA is TGTGCCAGCAGTCCATCGTCGGGGGGGGTATATACGCAGTATTTT.

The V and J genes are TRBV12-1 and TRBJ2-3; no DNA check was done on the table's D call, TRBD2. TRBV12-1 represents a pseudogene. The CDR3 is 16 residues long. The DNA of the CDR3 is TGTGCCAGCAGCCCCCTCCTAGCGGGAGAGGTAGATACGCAGTATTTT. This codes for CASSPLLAGEVDTQYF.

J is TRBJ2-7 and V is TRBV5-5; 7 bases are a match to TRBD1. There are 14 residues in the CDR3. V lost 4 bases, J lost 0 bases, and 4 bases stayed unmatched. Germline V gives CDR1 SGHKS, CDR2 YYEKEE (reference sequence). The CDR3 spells CASSRRDSSYEQYF. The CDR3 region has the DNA TGTGCCAGCAGCCGCCGGGACAGCTCCTACGAGCAGTACTTC. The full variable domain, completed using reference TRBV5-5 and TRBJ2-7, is DAGVTQSPTHLIKTRGQQVTLRCSPISGHKSVSWYQQVLGQGPQFIFQYYEKEERGRGNFPDRFSARQFPNYSSELNVNALLLGDSALYLCASSRRDSSYEQYFGPGTRLTVT.

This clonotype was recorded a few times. The DNA for the CDR3 is TGTGCCAGCAGCTTAGGGGGGACCCTGGGAGGACCCCTCCACTTT. Its protein product is CASSLGGTLGGPLHF. The rearrangement links TRBV7-8 to TRBJ1-6, with D possibly being TRBD1 (5 bases). Trimming pared 1 base from V and 12 bases from J, leaving 16 bases between. The CDR3 contains 15 residues. Germline CDR1 and CDR2: SGHVS and FQNEAQ.

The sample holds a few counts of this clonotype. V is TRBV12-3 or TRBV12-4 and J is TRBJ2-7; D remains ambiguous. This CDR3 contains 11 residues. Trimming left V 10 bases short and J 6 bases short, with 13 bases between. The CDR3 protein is CATRSGVEQYF. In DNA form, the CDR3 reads TGTGCCACCCGGAGTGGGGTCGAGCAGTACTTC.

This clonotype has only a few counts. The CDR3 sequence is CASGGGAKNIQYF. In DNA form, the CDR3 reads TGTGCCAGCGGGGGTGGGGCCAAAAACATTCAGTACTTC. V gene TRBV12-3 or TRBV12-4 combines with J gene TRBJ2-4, with D possibly called TRBD1 or TRBD2 (5 bases each). The CDR3 loop spans 13 amino acids. V gave up 8 bases and J gave up 1 base, with 9 bases separating them.

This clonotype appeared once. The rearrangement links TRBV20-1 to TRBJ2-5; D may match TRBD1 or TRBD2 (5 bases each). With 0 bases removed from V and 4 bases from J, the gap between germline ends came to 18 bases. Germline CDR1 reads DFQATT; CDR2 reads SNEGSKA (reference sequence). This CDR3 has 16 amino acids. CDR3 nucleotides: TGCAGTGCTAGAGATGTCGAGGACAACCGGGGAGAGACCCAGTACTTC. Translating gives CSARDVEDNRGETQYF.

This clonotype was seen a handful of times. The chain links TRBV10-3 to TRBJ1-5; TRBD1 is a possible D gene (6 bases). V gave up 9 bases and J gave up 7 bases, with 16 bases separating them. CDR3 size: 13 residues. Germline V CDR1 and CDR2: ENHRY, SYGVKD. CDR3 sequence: CAINRAQGQPQHF. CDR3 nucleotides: TGTGCCATAAACCGGGCTCAGGGGCAGCCCCAGCATTTT.

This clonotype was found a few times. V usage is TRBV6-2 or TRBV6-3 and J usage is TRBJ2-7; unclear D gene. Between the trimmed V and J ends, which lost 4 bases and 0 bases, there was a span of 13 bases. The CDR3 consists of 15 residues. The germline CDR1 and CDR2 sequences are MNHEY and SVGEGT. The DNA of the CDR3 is TGTGCCAGCAGTTTCAGACCCCTGAGCTCCTACGAGCAGTACTTC. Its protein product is CASSFRPLSSYEQYF.

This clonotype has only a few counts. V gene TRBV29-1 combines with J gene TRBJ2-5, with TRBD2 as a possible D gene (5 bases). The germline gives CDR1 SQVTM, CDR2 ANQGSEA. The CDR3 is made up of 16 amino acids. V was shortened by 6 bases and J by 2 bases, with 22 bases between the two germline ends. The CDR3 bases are TGCAGCGTAACTGGGCGGGCAGGATGGCAGCAAGAGACCCAGTACTTC. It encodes CSVTGRAGWQQETQYF.

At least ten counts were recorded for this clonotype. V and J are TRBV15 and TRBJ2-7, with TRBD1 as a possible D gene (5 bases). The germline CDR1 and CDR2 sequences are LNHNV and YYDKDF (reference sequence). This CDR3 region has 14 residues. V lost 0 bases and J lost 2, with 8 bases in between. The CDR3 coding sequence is TGTGCCACCAGCAGAGACCCGACAGCCTACGAGCAGTACTTC. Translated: CATSRDPTAYEQYF.

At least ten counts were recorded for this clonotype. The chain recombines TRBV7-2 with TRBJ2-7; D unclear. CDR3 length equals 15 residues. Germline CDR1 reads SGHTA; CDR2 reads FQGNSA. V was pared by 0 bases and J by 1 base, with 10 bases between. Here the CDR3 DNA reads TGTGCCAGCAGCTTAGCCGGTGTCGCATCCTACGAGCAGTACTTC. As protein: CASSLAGVASYEQYF.

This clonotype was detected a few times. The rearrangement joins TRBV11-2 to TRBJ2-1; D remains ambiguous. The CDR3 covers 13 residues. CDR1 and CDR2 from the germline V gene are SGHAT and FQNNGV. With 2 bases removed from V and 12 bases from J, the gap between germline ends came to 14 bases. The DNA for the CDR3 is TGTGCCAGCAGCTTATCCCCGTCCCTAGGGCAGTTCTTC. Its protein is CASSLSPSLGQFF.

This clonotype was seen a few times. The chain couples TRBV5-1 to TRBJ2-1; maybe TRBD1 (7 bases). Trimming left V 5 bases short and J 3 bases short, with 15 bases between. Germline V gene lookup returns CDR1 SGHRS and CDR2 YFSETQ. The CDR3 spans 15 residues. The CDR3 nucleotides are TGCGCCAGCAGGGTGGAGGGGGCCCTCTACAATGAGCAGTTCTTC. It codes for CASRVEGALYNEQFF.

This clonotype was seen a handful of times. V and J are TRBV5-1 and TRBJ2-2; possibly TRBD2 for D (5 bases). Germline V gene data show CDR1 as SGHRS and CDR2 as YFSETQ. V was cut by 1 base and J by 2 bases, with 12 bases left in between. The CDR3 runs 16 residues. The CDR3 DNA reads TGCGCCAGCAGCTTGAGCGGCTCCGCCAACACCGGGGAGCTGTTTTTT. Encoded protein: CASSLSGSANTGELFF.

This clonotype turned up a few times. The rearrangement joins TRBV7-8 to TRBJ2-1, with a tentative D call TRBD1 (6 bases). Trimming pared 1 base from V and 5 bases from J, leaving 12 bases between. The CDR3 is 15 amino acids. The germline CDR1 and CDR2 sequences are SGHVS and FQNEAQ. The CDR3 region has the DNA TGTGCCAGCAGCTTAGGTCTGACAGGAAACAATGAGCAGTTCTTC. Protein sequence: CASSLGLTGNNEQFF.

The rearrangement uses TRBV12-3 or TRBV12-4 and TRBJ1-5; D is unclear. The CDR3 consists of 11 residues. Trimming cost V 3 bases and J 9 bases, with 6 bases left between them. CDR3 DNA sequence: TGTGCCAGCAGTTTCGGAGGGCCCCAGCATTTT. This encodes CASSFGGPQHF.

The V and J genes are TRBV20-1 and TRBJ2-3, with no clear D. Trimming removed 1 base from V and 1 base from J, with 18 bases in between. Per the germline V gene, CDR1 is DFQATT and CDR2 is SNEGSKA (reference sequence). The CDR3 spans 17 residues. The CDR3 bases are TGCAGTGCTAGAGTATATCTCGGTGGCGGCGGCACAGATACGCAGTATTTT. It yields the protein CSARVYLGGGGTDTQYF.